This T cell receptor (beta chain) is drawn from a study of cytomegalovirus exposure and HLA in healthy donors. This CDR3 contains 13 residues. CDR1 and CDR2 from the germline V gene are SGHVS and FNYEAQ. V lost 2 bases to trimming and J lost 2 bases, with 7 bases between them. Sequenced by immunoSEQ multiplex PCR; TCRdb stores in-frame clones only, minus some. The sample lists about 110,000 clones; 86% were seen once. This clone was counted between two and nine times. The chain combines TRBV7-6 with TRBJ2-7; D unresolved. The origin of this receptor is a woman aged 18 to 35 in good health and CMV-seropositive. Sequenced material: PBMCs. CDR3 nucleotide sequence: TGTGCCAGCAGCTTACCCGGTACCTACGAGCAGTACTTC. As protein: CASSLPGTYEQYF. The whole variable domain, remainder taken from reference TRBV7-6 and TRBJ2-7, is GAGVSQSPRYKVTKRGQDVALRCDPISGHVSLYWYRQALGQGPEFLTYFNYEAQQDKSGLPNDRFSAERPEGSISTLTIQRTEQRDSAMYRCASSLPGTYEQYFGPGTRLTVT.